Presented here are 18 T cell receptor beta chains from one specimen sequenced in a study of blood T cells in healthy people across ages. For the second PCR, which ran for about 7 to 11 cycles, a sample-barcoded 5' primer and a J-beta primer mix were used. TCRdb ran MiXCR on the 5' RACE reads and lists one entry per CDR3 protein. The sample has some 1.1 million distinct CDR3 sequences, approximately 38% seen once. Sequencing was performed on blood. The receptors here all came from a man younger than 30 in good health.

This clonotype was observed a handful of times. The chain employs TRBV7-9 and TRBJ2-7, with D perhaps being TRBD1 or TRBD2 (5 bases each). Germline assignment: CDR1 SEHNR and CDR2 FQNEAQ (reference sequence). Trimming removed 5 bases from V and 4 bases from J, with 21 bases in between. The CDR3 covers 16 residues. The CDR3 region is CASSSSDWGRPYEQYF. For the CDR3, the DNA is TGTGCCAGCAGCAGTTCTGATTGGGGACGGCCTTACGAGCAGTACTTC. The variable domain in full, completed from reference TRBV7-9 and TRBJ2-7, reads DTGVSQNPRHKITKRGQNVTFRCDPISEHNRLYWYRQTLGQGPEFLTYFQNEAQLEKSRLLSDRFSAERPKGSFSTLEIQRTEQGDSAMYLCASSSSDWGRPYEQYFGPGTRLTVT.

As concerns this clonotype: A read error may account for a junction end that differs from germline. The CDR3 is CTSSFRELTGGLNEQYF. The DNA for the CDR3 is TGTACCAGCAGCTTTAGGGAACTCACAGGGGGCTTAAACGAGCAGTACTTC. The rearrangement joins TRBV5-6 to TRBJ2-7; 9 bases are shared with TRBD1. This CDR3 has 17 residues. Germline CDR1 and CDR2: SGHDT and YYEEEE. Using reference TRBV5-6 and TRBJ2-7 for the parts outside the CDR3, the full variable domain is DAGVTQSPTHLIKTRGQQVTLRCSPKSGHDTVSWYQQALGQGPQFIFQYYEEEERQRGNFPDRFSGHQFPNYSSELNVNALLLGDSALYLCTSSFRELTGGLNEQYFGPGTRLTVT.

This clonotype was seen a handful of times. The V call is TRBV25-1, the J call TRBJ2-3; a possible D gene is TRBD2 (5 bases). This CDR3 spans 16 amino acids. The germline V and J ends were trimmed by 2 bases and 4 bases, with 16 bases remaining between them. Germline lookup yields CDR1 MGHDK and CDR2 SYGVNS. The CDR3 loop is CASSERERRRPDTQYF. CDR3 DNA: TGTGCCAGCAGTGAAAGAGAAAGGAGGAGACCAGATACGCAGTATTTT.

The chain links TRBV6-2 or TRBV6-3 to TRBJ2-2; TRBD1 matches 11 bases. The CDR3 covers 16 residues. The V segment lost 5 bases and the J segment 7 bases; nucleotides outside the gene matches: 9. Germline loops: CDR1 MNHEY, CDR2 SVGEGT. Here the CDR3 reads CASSPRTGGAVGELFF. CDR3 nucleotides: TGTGCCAGCAGTCCAAGGACAGGGGGCGCGGTCGGGGAGCTGTTTTTT.

Points on this clonotype: Relative to the germline gene, one junction end is altered; a read error may explain this. The CDR3 region has the DNA TGTGTCAGCAGTTTGGGACAGTCGTACGAGCAGTACTTC. It codes for CVSSLGQSYEQYF. The rearrangement links TRBV2 to TRBJ2-7, with 7 bases aligning to TRBD1. CDR1 and CDR2 (germline): SNHLY, FYNNEI. CDR3 size: 13 residues.

The CDR3 spells CSGMTGGGNTIYF. CDR3 bases: TGCAGCGGCATGACAGGAGGGGGAAACACCATATATTTT. V is TRBV29-1 and J is TRBJ1-3; TRBD1 is a possible D gene (6 bases). The CDR3 is 13 amino acids. CDR1 SQVTM and CDR2 ANQGSEA come from the germline V gene. The ends were cut back, 7 bases at V and 4 bases at J, with 14 bases in the middle.

This clonotype was counted between two and nine times. DNA of the CDR3: TGTGCCAGCAGCTCAGAACCCGGGGAAAACACTGAAGCTTTCTTT. Translating gives CASSSEPGENTEAFF. The gene calls are TRBV7-2 and TRBJ1-1, with D hard to call. Germline V gene sequence: CDR1 SGHTA, CDR2 FQGNSA. CDR3 length: 15 residues. The V and J ends lost 4 bases and 2 bases respectively, with 14 bases between them.

This clonotype came up a few times. The V and J genes are TRBV5-1 and TRBJ2-1; D remains ambiguous. V gave up 2 bases and J gave up 4 bases, with 7 bases separating them. The CDR3 extends over 13 amino acids. In germline, CDR1 is SGHRS, CDR2 YFSETQ. The CDR3 here is CASSLRMYNEQFF. The CDR3 DNA sequence: TGCGCCAGCAGCTTAAGAATGTACAATGAGCAGTTCTTC.

This clonotype was seen a handful of times. J is TRBJ2-3 and V is TRBV20-1, with D perhaps matching TRBD1 (6 bases). CDR3 length equals 13 residues. From germline, CDR1 is DFQATT and CDR2 SNEGSKA (reference sequence). The germline V and J ends were trimmed by 6 bases and 0 bases, with 10 bases remaining between them. CDR3 DNA: TGCAGTGCCGGACAGTTTAGCACAGATACGCAGTATTTT. This gives the protein CSAGQFSTDTQYF.

This clonotype occurred a few times. The J gene is TRBJ2-1, the V gene TRBV13; possibly TRBD1 or TRBD2 for D (6 bases each). Trimming cost V 5 bases and J 7 bases, with 21 bases left between them. This CDR3 has 16 amino acids. Per the germline V gene, CDR1 is PRHDT and CDR2 is FYEKMQ (reference sequence). The CDR3 DNA sequence: TGTGCCAGCAGCCCAAACCTAAGGGGGGCGGCGAATGAGCAGTTCTTC. As protein: CASSPNLRGAANEQFF.

The chain joins TRBV20-1 to TRBJ1-4; the match to TRBD1 covers 7 bases. Per germline, CDR1 DFQATT and CDR2 SNEGSKA (reference sequence). The CDR3 is 14 amino acids. With 3 bases clipped from V and 8 bases from J, the junction kept 9 bases outside the gene matches. CDR3 DNA sequence: TGCAGTGCTAGCCAATACAGGGGACGGGAAAAACTGTTTTTT. Encoded protein: CSASQYRGREKLFF.

This clonotype was detected only once. This chain joins TRBV30 and TRBJ2-7, with D perhaps TRBD1 (6 bases). Germline CDR1 is GTSNPN and CDR2 is SVGIG (reference sequence). This CDR3 is built from 14 residues. Deletions cut 3 bases from V and 7 bases from J, with 19 bases between. The CDR3 reads CAWRGAWAYNEQYF. CDR3 DNA: TGTGCCTGGAGGGGGGCTTGGGCCTACAATGAGCAGTACTTC.

As to this clonotype: A junction boundary mismatches the germline segment, possibly from a read error. V and J are TRBV9 and TRBJ1-6, with D possibly being TRBD1 (6 bases). Germline CDR1 and CDR2: SGDLS and YYNGEE. The length of the CDR3 is 14 residues. Here the CDR3 reads CASGVEQGGSPLHF. CDR3 bases: TGTGCCAGCGGCGTAGAACAGGGCGGGTCGCCCCTCCACTTT.

The rearrangement links TRBV12-3 or TRBV12-4 to TRBJ1-2; tentative D call: TRBD1 (5 bases). V lost 11 bases and J lost 2, with 15 bases in between. CDR3 length equals 13 residues. The CDR3 is CACDTGGNYGYTF. CDR3 DNA sequence: TGTGCCTGCGACACCGGGGGGAACTATGGCTACACCTTC.

The chain is built from TRBV4-2 and TRBJ2-6; D gene uncertain. Per the germline V gene, CDR1 is LGHNA and CDR2 is YNFKEQ. With 0 bases removed from V and 0 bases from J, the gap between germline ends came to 12 bases. The CDR3 totals 18 residues. CDR3 region: CASSQELAENSGANVLTF. The CDR3 nucleotides are TGTGCCAGCAGCCAAGAACTTGCAGAAAACTCTGGGGCCAACGTCCTGACTTTC.

The V and J genes are TRBV10-3 and TRBJ2-2; 9 bases align to TRBD1. Germline V gene sequence: CDR1 ENHRY, CDR2 SYGVKD. J gave up 3 bases and V 10 bases, and 6 bases lay outside the gene matches. The CDR3 length is 14 residues. For the CDR3, the DNA is TGTGCCACTCGTTGGACAGGGGACACCGGGGAGCTGTTTTTT. Translation: CATRWTGDTGELFF.

This clonotype was counted between two and nine times. The genes are TRBV5-1 and TRBJ2-3; TRBD2 matches at 13 bases. Trimming at V came to 3 bases and at J to 2 bases, leaving 3 bases not matched to a gene. The CDR3 is 16 residues long. Germline V gene lookup returns CDR1 SGHRS and CDR2 YFSETQ. The DNA for the CDR3 is TGCGCCAGCAGCTATGGGACTAGCGGGGTCACAGATACGCAGTATTTT. Encoded protein: CASSYGTSGVTDTQYF.

The V gene is TRBV6-5, the J gene TRBJ1-1; D is undetermined. The CDR3 length is 12 residues. Trimming stripped 7 bases from V and 5 bases from J, with 11 bases between. CDR1 MNHEY and CDR2 SVGAGI come from the germline V gene. CDR3 DNA: TGTGCCAGCATCGCCTCGGCGACTGAAGCTTTCTTT. This gives the protein CASIASATEAFF.